This T cell receptor beta chain was identified in a study of cytomegalovirus exposure and HLA in healthy donors. The primer mix had 60 Vbeta and 13 Jbeta primers. Here immunoSEQ multiplex PCR was the method, and the copy in TCRdb shows in-frame clones only, minus some. The sample holds about 160,000 clones, 70% to 85% seen once. As concerns this clone: Its cognate antigen is unknown.

Whole-study findings and limits: Rare TCR sequences dominated, though some public TCRs recurred in many donors. CMV serostatus was the sole immune exposure data available. A later analysis, which compared TCR beta chains of equal frequency, found the HLA-associated ones more clonally expanded. Sequencing likely caused a cluster of highly shared sequence variants.

The sequenced material came from PBMCs. This receptor was obtained from a man aged 40-49 years in good health and CMV-seronegative.

The CDR3 region is CASGRDKFPRAYEQYF. DNA for the CDR3: TGTGCCAGCGGTCGGGACAAGTTCCCACGGGCCTACGAGCAGTACTTC. The V and J genes are TRBV28 and TRBJ2-7, with a weak D call TRBD1 (6 bases). Looked up from germline, CDR1 is MDHEN and CDR2 is SYDVKM. The CDR3 length is 16 residues. V was clipped by 8 bases and J by 2 bases, with 22 bases between them. The entire variable domain, with the rest obtained from reference TRBV28 and TRBJ2-7, is as follows: DVKVTQSSRYLVKRTGEKVFLECVQDMDHENMFWYRQDPGLGLRLIYFSYDVKMKEKGDIPEGYSVSREKKERFSLILESASTNQTSMYLCASGRDKFPRAYEQYFGPGTRLTVT.